These 10 T cell receptor beta chains came from one sample sequenced in a study of blood T cell repertoires in COVID-19. Sequenced by immunoSEQ multiplex PCR; TCRdb stores in-frame clones only, minus some. The table lists 120,000 or so clones, under 90% of them singletons. The sample was peripheral blood. The receptors come from a man in his sixties with acute or convalescent COVID-19.

The V gene is TRBV6-2 or TRBV6-3, the J gene TRBJ2-5; no clear D. CDR1 is MNHEY, CDR2 SVGEGT, per germline. This CDR3 contains 12 residues. V was clipped by 5 bases and J by 7 bases, with 11 bases between them. The CDR3 sequence is CASSVRSGTQYF. DNA for the CDR3: TGTGCCAGCAGTGTCCGGTCAGGGACCCAGTACTTC.

This chain uses TRBV18 with TRBJ2-2; 10 bases match TRBD1. V was pared by 2 bases and J by 7 bases, with 10 bases of the junction left unmatched. The length of the CDR3 is 17 residues. Germline V gene sequence: CDR1 KGHSH, CDR2 LQKENI. The CDR3 DNA reads as TGTGCCAGCTCACCAGCCCGACAGGGGGCTAGAAACGGGGAGCTGTTTTTT. It specifies CASSPARQGARNGELFF.

The chain is built from TRBV28 and TRBJ2-4; D possibly corresponds to TRBD2 (6 bases). Germline V gene lookup returns CDR1 MDHEN and CDR2 SYDVKM. The CDR3 covers 14 residues. Between the trimmed V and J ends, which lost 3 bases and 9 bases, there was a span of 15 bases. The CDR3 loop reads CASSLATSSAIQYF. As DNA, the CDR3 is TGTGCCAGCAGTTTGGCAACTAGCTCGGCCATTCAGTACTTC.

The chain is built from TRBV6-5 and TRBJ2-2, with a weak D call TRBD2 (5 bases). Trimming took off 4 bases at V and 6 bases at J, with 12 bases between the two ends. The CDR3 runs 14 residues. The germline CDR1 and CDR2 sequences are MNHEY and SVGAGI. CDR3 in amino acids: CASSWAGGAGELFF. In nucleotides, the CDR3 is TGTGCCAGCAGTTGGGCTGGAGGTGCCGGGGAGCTGTTTTTT.

The rearrangement uses TRBV19 and TRBJ1-1; D is uncertain. The CDR3 covers 14 residues. V shed 5 bases and J shed 4 bases, with 14 bases lying between them. Germline V gene lookup returns CDR1 LNHDA and CDR2 SQIVND (reference sequence). The CDR3 region is CASSSGSLGTEAFF. The CDR3 region has the DNA TGTGCCAGTAGTTCAGGCTCGCTTGGCACTGAAGCTTTCTTT.

The rearrangement uses TRBV14 and TRBJ1-5; D remains unclear. This CDR3 contains 13 residues. Deletions cut 3 bases from V and 4 bases from J, with 7 bases between. From germline, CDR1 is SGHDN and CDR2 FVKESK. The DNA of the CDR3 is TGTGCCAGCAGCCAGCCCGGTAATCAGCCCCAGCATTTT. Encoded protein: CASSQPGNQPQHF.

The chain is built from TRBV19 and TRBJ1-6; D gene ambiguous. This CDR3 contains 17 residues. The germline CDR1 and CDR2 sequences are LNHDA and SQIVND (reference sequence). The V end lost 6 bases, the J end lost 0 bases, and 15 bases lay between the germline ends. CDR3 protein: CASSPVGRSSYNSPLHF. For the CDR3, the DNA is TGTGCCAGTAGCCCCGTGGGCAGAAGCTCCTATAATTCACCCCTCCACTTT.

The chain has TRBV28 and TRBJ2-1; tentatively, D is TRBD2 (6 bases). Germline V gene data show CDR1 as MDHEN and CDR2 as SYDVKM. The CDR3 is 14 amino acids. V dropped 0 bases and J dropped 6 bases, with 9 bases sitting between them. In nucleotides, the CDR3 is TGTGCCAGCAGTTTATGGCTAGCGATCAATGAGCAGTTCTTC. Encoded protein: CASSLWLAINEQFF.

V is TRBV15 and J is TRBJ2-2; tentative D call: TRBD1 (6 bases). This CDR3 region has 14 residues. V lost 8 bases, J lost 2 bases, and 12 bases lay in between. In germline, CDR1 is LNHNV, CDR2 YYDKDF (reference sequence). The CDR3 nucleotides are TGTGCCACCCTTGACAGGCTTAACACCGGGGAGCTGTTTTTT. It codes for CATLDRLNTGELFF.

This clone was counted once. J is TRBJ2-2 and V is TRBV3-1 (or the pseudogene TRBV3-2); no firm D call. The CDR3 has 12 amino acids. Germline-derived CDR1 and CDR2 are LGHDT and YNNKEL (reference sequence). V was cut by 5 bases and J by 7 bases, with 8 bases left in between. This CDR3 is CASSTSGGELFF. The CDR3 bases are TGTGCCAGCAGCACCAGTGGCGGGGAGCTGTTTTTT.